This T cell receptor beta chain came from a study of beta chain features in type 1 diabetes. Study-wide results and caveats: Among all four CD4+ subsets, Type 1 diabetes patients had TCRB CDR3s that were moderately but significantly shorter. The study left unresolved whether HLA type influences TCRB rearrangement.

Points on this clone: The antigen is not known.

Every isolated RNA sample was fully reverse transcribed, so sequencing captured expressed TCRB transcripts. Measured with immunoSEQ multiplex PCR; TCRdb has only the in-frame clones, and not every one. The sample records 20,000 to 25,000 clones, more than 45% being singletons. The single heparinised draw taken from each donor contained roughly 110 mL of blood on average. CDR3 length: 17 amino acids. Losses at the gene ends were 0 bases for V and 8 bases for J; bases not matched to a gene: 11. The germline V gene encodes CDR1 MRHNA and CDR2 SNTAGT. The receptor was isolated from a man between 18 and 29 years old with type 1 diabetes. The specimen sequenced was stem cell memory CD4+ T cells from blood. This chain links TRBV6-4 with TRBJ2-3, with 10 bases that match TRBD2. The chain's CDR3 is CASSDSMQRGGIGTQYF. CDR3 sequence (DNA): TGTGCCAGCAGTGACTCGATGCAGCGGGGGGGGATCGGTACGCAGTATTTT.